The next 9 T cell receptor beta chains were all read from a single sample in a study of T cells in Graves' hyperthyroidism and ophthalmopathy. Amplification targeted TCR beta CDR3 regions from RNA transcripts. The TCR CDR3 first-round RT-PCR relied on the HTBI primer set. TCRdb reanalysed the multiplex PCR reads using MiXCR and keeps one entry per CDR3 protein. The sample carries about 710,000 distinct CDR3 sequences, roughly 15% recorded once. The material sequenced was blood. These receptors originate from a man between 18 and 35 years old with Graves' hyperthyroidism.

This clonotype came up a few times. CDR3 amino acids: CASSYLLQGHSTEAFF. The CDR3 DNA sequence: TGTGCCAGCAGTTACCTTCTACAGGGACACTCCACTGAAGCTTTCTTT. The V gene is TRBV6-5, the J gene TRBJ1-1, with a weak D call TRBD1 (6 bases). This CDR3 is built from 16 residues. The ends were cut back, 2 bases at V and 4 bases at J, with 17 bases in the middle. CDR1 and CDR2 (germline): MNHEY, SVGAGI.

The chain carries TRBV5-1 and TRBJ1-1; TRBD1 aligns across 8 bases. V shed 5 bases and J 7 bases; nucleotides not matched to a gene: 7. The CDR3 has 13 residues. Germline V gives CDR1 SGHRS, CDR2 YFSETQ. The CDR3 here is CASSSTGVGEAFF. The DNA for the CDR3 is TGCGCCAGCAGTTCGACAGGGGTTGGTGAAGCTTTCTTT.

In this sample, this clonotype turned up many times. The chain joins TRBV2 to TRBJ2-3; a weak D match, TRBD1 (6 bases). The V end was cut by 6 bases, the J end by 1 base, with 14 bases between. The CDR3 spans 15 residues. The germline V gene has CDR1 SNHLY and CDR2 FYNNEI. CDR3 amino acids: CASRQQGLRTDTQYF. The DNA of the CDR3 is TGTGCCAGCAGGCAGCAGGGGTTGCGCACAGATACGCAGTATTTT.

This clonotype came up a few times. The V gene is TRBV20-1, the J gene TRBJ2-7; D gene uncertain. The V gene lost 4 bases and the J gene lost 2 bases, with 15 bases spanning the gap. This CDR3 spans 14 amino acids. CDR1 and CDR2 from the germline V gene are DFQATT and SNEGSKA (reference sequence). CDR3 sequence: CSATSSDGAYEQYF. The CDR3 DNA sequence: TGCAGTGCTACCTCCTCGGACGGAGCCTACGAGCAGTACTTC.

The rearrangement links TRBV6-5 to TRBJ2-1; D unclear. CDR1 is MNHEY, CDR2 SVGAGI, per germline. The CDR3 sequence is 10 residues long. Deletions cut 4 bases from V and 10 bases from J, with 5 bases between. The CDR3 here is CASSWREQFF. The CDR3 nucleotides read TGTGCCAGCAGTTGGAGAGAGCAGTTCTTC.

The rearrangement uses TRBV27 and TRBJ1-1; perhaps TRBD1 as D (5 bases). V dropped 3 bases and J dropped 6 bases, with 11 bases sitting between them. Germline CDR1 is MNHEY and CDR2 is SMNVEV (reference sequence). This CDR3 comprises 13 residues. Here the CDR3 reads CASSFMGGSEAFF. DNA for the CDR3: TGTGCCAGCAGTTTTATGGGGGGGTCTGAAGCTTTCTTT.

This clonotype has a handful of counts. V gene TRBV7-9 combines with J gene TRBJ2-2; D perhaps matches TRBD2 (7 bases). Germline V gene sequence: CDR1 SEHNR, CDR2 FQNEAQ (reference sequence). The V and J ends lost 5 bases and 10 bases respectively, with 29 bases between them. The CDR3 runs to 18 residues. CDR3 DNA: TGTGCCAGCAGCCTAACACCTGGGGGGCAGCGGGACCTCCCGGAGCTGTTTTTT. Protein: CASSLTPGGQRDLPELFF.

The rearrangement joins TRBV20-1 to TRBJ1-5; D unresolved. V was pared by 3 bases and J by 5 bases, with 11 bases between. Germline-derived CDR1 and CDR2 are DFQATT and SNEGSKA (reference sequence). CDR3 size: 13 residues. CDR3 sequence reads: CSASKKWDQPQHF. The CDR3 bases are TGCAGTGCTAGTAAGAAGTGGGATCAGCCCCAGCATTTT.

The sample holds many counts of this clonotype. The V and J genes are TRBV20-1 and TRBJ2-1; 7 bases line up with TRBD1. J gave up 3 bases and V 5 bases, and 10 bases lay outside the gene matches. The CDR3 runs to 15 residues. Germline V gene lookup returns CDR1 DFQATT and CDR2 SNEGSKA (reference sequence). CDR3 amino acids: CSALDPGQNYNEQFF. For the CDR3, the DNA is TGCAGTGCTCTAGACCCGGGACAGAACTACAATGAGCAGTTCTTC.